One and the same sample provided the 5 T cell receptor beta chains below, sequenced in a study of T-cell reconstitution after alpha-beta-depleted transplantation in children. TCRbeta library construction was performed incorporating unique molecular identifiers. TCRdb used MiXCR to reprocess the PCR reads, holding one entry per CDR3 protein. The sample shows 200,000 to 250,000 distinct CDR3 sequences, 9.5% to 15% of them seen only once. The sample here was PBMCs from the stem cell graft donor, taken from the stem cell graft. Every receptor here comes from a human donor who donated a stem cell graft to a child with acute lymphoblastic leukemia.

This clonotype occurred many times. CDR3 sequence: CASSLGPATGELFF. The CDR3 DNA follows: TGTGCCAGCAGTTTAGGTCCCGCCACCGGGGAGCTGTTTTTT. The chain uses TRBV27 and TRBJ2-2; no clear D gene. Trimming stripped 2 bases from V and 4 bases from J, with 8 bases between. This CDR3 is built from 14 residues. Per the germline V gene, CDR1 is MNHEY and CDR2 is SMNVEV (reference sequence).

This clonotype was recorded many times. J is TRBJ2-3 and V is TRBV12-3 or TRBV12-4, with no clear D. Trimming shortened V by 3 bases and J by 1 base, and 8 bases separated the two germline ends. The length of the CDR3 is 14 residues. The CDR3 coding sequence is TGTGCCAGCAGTTTCCACCAGGGCACAGATACGCAGTATTTT. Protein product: CASSFHQGTDTQYF.

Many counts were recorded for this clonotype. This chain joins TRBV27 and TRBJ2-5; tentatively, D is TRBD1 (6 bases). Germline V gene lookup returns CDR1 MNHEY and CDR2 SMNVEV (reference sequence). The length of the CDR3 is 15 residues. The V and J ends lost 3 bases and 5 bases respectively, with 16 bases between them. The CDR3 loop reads CASSFEYRARETQYF. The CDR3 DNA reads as TGTGCCAGCAGTTTTGAGTACAGGGCAAGGGAGACCCAGTACTTC.

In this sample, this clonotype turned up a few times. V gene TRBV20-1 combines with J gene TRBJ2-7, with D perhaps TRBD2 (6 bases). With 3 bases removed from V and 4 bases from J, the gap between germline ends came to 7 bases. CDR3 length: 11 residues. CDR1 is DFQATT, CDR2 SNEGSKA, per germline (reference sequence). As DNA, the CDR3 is TGCAGTGCTAGCGGGAGTTACGAGCAGTACTTC. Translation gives CSASGSYEQYF.

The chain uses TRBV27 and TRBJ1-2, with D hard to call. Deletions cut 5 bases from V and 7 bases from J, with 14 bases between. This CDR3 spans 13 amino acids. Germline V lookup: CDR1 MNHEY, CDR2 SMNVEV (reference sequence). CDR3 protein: CASSASGNLGYTF. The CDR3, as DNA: TGTGCCAGCAGTGCCTCGGGGAACCTTGGCTACACCTTC.